The clone carrying this T cell receptor (beta chain) was counted only a few times. The data originate from a study of cytomegalovirus exposure and HLA in healthy donors. Primers: 60 Vbeta forward and 13 Jbeta reverse. Sequencing was performed with immunoSEQ multiplex PCR; in TCRdb, only in-frame clones are kept and a portion is missing. Of nearly 110,000 clones in the sample, 82% were seen once. Sequencing used PBMCs. This clonotype was sampled from a man aged 30 to 45 in good health and CMV-seropositive.

CDR3: CASNLSPDRGNTEAFF. CDR3 bases: TGTGCCAGTAATTTATCGCCAGACAGGGGGAACACTGAAGCTTTCTTT. V and J are TRBV19 and TRBJ1-1, with 8 bases lining up with TRBD1. Germline trimming cut 7 bases from V and 1 base from J; bases unmatched to any gene: 11. The germline V gene has CDR1 LNHDA and CDR2 SQIVND (reference sequence). This CDR3 has 16 residues.